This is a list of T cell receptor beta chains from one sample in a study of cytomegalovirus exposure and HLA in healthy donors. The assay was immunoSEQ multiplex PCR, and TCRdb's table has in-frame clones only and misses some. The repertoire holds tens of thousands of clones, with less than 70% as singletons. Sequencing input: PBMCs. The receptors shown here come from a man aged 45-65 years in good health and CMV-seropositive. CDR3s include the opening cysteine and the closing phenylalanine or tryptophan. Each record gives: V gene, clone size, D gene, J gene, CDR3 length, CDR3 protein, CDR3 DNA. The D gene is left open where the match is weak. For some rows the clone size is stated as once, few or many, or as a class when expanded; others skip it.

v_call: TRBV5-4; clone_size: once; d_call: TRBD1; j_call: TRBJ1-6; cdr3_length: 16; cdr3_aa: CASSFLPDRGLSPLHF; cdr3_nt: TGTGCCAGCAGCTTTCTGCCAGACAGGGGGTTATCACCCCTCCACTTT
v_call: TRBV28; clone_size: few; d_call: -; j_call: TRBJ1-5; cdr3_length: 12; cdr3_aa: CASSPLYQPQHF; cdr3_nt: TGTGCCAGCAGTCCCCTCTATCAGCCCCAGCATTTT
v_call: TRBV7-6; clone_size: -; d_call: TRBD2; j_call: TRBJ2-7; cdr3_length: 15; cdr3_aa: CASRPILAGVSEQYF; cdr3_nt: TGTGCCAGCAGACCAATTCTAGCGGGAGTCAGTGAGCAGTACTTC
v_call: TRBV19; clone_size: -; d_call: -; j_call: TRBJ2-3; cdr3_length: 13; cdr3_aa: CASSLDPTGTQYF; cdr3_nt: TGTGCCAGTAGTTTAGACCCGACGGGTACGCAGTATTTT
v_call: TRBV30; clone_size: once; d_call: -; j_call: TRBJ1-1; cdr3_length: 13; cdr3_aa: CACRGWQNTEAFF; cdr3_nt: TGTGCCTGCCGAGGTTGGCAAAACACTGAAGCTTTCTTT
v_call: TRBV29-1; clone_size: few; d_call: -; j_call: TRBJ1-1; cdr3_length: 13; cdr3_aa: CSVTLPADTEAFF; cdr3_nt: TGCAGCGTTACCCTCCCCGCAGACACTGAAGCTTTCTTT
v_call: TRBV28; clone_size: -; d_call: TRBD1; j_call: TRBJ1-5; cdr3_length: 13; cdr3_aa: CASSPRGMKPQHF; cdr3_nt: TGTGCCAGCAGCCCCAGGGGGATGAAGCCCCAGCATTTT
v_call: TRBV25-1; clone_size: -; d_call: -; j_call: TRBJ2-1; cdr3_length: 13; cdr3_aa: CASSEQTYNEQFF; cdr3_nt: TGTGCCAGCAGTGAACAGACCTACAATGAGCAGTTCTTC
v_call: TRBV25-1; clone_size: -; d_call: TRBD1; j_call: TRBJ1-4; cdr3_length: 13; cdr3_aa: CASSEGGGEKLFF; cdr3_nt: TGTGCCAGCAGTGAAGGAGGGGGCGAAAAACTGTTTTTT
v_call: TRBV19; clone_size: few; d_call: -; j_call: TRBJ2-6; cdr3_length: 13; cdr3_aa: CASGVSGANVLTF; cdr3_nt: TGTGCCAGCGGGGTCTCTGGGGCCAACGTCCTGACTTTC
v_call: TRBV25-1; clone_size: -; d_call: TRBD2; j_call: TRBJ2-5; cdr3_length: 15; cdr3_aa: CASTGLAALQETQYF; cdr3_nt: TGTGCCAGCACGGGACTAGCGGCTCTCCAAGAGACCCAGTACTTC
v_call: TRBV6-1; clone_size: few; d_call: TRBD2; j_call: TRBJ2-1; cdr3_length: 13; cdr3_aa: CASIGLARNEQFF; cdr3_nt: TGTGCCAGCATCGGACTAGCAAGAAATGAGCAGTTCTTC
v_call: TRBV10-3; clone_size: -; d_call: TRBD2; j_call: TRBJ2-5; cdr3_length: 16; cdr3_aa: CAISDTSGGNQETQYF; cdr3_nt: TGTGCCATCAGTGATACTAGCGGGGGGAACCAAGAGACCCAGTACTTC
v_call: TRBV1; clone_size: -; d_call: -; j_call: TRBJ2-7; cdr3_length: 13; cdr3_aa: CTSSKGASDEQYF; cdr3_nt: TGCACCAGCAGCAAAGGGGCTTCCGACGAGCAGTACTTC
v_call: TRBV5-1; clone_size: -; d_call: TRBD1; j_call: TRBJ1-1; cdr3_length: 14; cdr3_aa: CASSDGQVGTEAFF; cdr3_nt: TGCGCCAGCAGCGATGGACAGGTGGGGACTGAAGCTTTCTTT
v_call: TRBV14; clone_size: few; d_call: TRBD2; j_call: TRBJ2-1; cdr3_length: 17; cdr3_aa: CASSFYGGANFHNEQFF; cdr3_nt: TGTGCCAGCAGCTTTTACGGGGGGGCAAATTTTCACAATGAGCAGTTCTTC
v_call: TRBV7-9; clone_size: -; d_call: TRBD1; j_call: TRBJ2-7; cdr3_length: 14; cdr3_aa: CASSSDRQGSEQYF; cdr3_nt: TGTGCCAGCAGCTCAGACCGACAGGGGTCCGAGCAGTACTTC
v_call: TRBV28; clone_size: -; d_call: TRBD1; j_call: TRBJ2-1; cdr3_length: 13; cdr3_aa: CASGTGIYNEQFF; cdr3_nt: TGTGCTTCGGGGACAGGGATATACAATGAGCAGTTCTTC
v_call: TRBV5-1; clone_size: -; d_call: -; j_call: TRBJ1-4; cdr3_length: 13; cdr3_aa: CASSLSTNEKLFF; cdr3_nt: TGCGCCAGCAGCCTATCAACTAATGAAAAACTGTTTTTT
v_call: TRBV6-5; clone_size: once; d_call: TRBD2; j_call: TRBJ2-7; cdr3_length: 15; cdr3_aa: CASSLERGETYEQYF; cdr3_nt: TGTGCCAGCAGTCTCGAGCGGGGCGAGACCTACGAGCAGTACTTC
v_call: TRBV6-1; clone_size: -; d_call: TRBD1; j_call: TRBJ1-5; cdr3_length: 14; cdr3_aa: CASSDGQVSQPQHF; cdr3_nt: TGTGCCAGCAGTGACGGACAGGTTAGTCAGCCCCAGCATTTT
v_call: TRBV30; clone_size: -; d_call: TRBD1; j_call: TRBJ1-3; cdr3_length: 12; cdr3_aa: CASPGGGNTIYF; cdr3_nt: TGTGCCTCCCCAGGGGGTGGAAACACCATATATTTT
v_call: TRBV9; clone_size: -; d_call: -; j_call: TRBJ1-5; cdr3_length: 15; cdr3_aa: CASSVDGGSNQPQHF; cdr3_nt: TGTGCCAGCAGCGTAGATGGGGGGTCGAATCAGCCCCAGCATTTT
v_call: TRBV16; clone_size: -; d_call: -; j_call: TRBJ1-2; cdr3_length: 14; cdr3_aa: CASSQSTGSSGYTF; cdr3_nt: TGTGCCAGCAGCCAATCCACAGGTTCTAGTGGCTACACCTTC
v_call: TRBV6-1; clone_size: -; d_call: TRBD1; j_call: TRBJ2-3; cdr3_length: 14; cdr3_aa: CASSRDRLTDTQYF; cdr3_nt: TGTGCCAGCAGTCGGGACAGGTTGACAGATACGCAGTATTTT
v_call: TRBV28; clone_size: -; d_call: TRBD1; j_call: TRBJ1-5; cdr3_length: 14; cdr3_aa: CASRTGTANQPQHF; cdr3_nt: TGTGCCAGCAGGACCGGGACAGCTAATCAGCCCCAGCATTTT
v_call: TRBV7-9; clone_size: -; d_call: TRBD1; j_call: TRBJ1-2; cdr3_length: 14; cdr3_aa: CASSPHRDREGYTF; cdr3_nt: TGTGCCAGCAGCCCCCACCGGGACAGGGAGGGCTACACCTTC
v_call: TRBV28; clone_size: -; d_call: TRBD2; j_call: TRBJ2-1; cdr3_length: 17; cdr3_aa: CASSLSLSWEGSNEQFF; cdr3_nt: TGTGCCAGCAGTTTATCCCTTTCGTGGGAGGGAAGCAATGAGCAGTTCTTC
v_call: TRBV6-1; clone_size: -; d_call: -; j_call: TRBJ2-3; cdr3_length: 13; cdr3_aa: CASRPSRGDTQYF; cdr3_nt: TGTGCCAGCAGGCCGAGTCGGGGAGATACGCAGTATTTT
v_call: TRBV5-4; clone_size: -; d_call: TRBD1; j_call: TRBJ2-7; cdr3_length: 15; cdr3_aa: CASSLAKAGGYEQYF; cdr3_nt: TGTGCCAGCAGCTTGGCCAAGGCAGGGGGCTACGAGCAGTACTTC
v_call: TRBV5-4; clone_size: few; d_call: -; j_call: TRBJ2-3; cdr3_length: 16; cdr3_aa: CASSLAVGRSTDTQYF; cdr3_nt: TGTGCCAGCAGCTTGGCCGTTGGGAGGAGCACAGATACGCAGTATTTT
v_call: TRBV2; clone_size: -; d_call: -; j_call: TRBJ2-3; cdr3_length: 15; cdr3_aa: CASSSDWVEADTQYF; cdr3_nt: TGTGCCAGCAGTTCAGACTGGGTCGAGGCAGATACGCAGTATTTT
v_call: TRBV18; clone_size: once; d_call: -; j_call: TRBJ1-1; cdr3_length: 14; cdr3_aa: CASSPTFRDTEAFF; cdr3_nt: TGTGCCAGCTCACCCACCTTCAGGGATACTGAAGCTTTCTTT
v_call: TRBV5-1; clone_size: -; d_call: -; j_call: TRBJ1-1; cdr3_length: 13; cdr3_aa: CASSLAPNTEAFF; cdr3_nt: TGCGCCAGCAGCTTGGCCCCTAACACTGAAGCTTTCTTT
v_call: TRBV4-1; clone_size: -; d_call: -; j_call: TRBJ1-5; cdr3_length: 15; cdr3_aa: CASSREGSGLQPQHF; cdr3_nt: TGCGCCAGCAGCCGTGAAGGGAGTGGACTTCAGCCCCAGCATTTT
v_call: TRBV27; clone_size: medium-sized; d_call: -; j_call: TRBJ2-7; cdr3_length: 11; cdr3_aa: CASPSSYEQYF; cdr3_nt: TGTGCCAGCCCCAGCTCCTACGAGCAGTACTTC
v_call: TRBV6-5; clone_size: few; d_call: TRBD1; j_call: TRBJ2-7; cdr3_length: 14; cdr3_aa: CASSPTGGADEQYF; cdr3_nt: TGTGCCAGCAGTCCGACAGGGGGAGCGGACGAGCAGTACTTC
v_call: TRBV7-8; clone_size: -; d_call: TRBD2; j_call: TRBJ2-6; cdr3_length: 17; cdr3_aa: CASSRWQAGAGANVLTF; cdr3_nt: TGTGCCAGCAGCCGTTGGCAGGCGGGGGCTGGGGCCAACGTCCTGACTTTC
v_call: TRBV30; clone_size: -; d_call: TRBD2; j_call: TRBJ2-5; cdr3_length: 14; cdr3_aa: CAWKLAGGKETQYF; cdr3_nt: TGTGCCTGGAAACTAGCGGGAGGGAAAGAGACCCAGTACTTC
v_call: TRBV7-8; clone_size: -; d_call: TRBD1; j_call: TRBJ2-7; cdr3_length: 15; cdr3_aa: CASSVGTGATYEQYF; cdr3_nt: TGTGCCAGCAGCGTTGGGACAGGGGCAACCTACGAGCAGTACTTC
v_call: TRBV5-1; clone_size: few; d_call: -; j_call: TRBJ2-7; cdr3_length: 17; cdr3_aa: CASSFSGGPDSSYEQYF; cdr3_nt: TGCGCCAGCAGCTTTTCAGGGGGGCCGGACAGTTCGTACGAGCAGTACTTC
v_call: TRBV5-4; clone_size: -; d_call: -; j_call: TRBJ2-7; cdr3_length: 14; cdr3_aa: CASSPDGSSYEQYF; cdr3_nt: TGTGCCAGCAGCCCGGACGGGAGCTCCTACGAGCAGTACTTC
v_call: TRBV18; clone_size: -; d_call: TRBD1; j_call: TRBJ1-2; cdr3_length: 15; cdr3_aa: CASSRQGQPNYGYTF; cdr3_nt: TGTGCCAGCTCACGACAGGGCCAGCCTAACTATGGCTACACCTTC
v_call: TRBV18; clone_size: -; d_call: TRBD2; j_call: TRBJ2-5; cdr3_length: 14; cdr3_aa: CASSPSGRGETQYF; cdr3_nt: TGTGCCAGCTCACCTAGCGGGAGAGGAGAGACCCAGTACTTC
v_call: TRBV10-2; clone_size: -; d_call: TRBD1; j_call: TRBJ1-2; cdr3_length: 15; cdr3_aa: CASSAGTVLSYGYTF; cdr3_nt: TGCGCCAGCAGTGCCGGGACAGTTCTGTCCTATGGCTACACCTTC
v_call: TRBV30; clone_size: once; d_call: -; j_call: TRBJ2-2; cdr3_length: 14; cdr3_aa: CAWSVPGSARELFF; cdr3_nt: TGTGCCTGGAGTGTACCCGGGTCGGCACGGGAGCTGTTTTTT